This TCR beta chain was sequenced in a study of T cell responses to AZD1222 COVID-19 vaccine. Study background: The analysis combined second doses at about 4 or about 12 weeks. Regarding the study as a whole: Seropositive status at baseline applied to only five or six AZD1222 recipients. At 160-218 and 743-854, vaccine-associated CD4 TCRs were dominant, and they spanned spike. Recipients of two AZD1222 doses showed rising Spike-specific TCR breadth and depth.

V gave up 4 bases and J gave up 6 bases; unmatched junction bases: 15. The germline CDR1 and CDR2 sequences are LGHDT and YNNKEL (reference sequence). The CDR3 has 17 residues. This clone was recorded once. Its target is unknown. Assay: immunoSEQ multiplex PCR; the TCRdb copy retains only in-frame clones and omits some. This sample has approximately 100,000 clones, with approximately 91% found just once. The gene calls are TRBV3-1 (or the pseudogene TRBV3-2) and TRBJ2-1; TRBD1 agrees at 7 bases. The starting material was peripheral blood, obtained on day 0 of AZD1222 vaccination. The receptor was derived from an adult in good health. This CDR3 is CASSPGDRWGTGNEQFF. In nucleotides, the CDR3 is TGTGCCAGCAGCCCAGGGGACAGATGGGGGACGGGCAATGAGCAGTTCTTC.